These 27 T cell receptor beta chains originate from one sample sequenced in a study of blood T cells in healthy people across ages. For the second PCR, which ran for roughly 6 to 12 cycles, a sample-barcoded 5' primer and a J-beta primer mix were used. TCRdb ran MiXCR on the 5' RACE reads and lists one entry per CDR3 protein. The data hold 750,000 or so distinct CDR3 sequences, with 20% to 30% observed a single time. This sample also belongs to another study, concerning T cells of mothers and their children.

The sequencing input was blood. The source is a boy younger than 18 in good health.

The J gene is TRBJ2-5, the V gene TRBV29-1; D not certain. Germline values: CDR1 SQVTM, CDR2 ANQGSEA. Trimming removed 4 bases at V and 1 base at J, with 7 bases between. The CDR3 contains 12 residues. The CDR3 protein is CSVGAVQETQYF. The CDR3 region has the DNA TGCAGCGTTGGGGCAGTCCAAGAGACCCAGTACTTC.

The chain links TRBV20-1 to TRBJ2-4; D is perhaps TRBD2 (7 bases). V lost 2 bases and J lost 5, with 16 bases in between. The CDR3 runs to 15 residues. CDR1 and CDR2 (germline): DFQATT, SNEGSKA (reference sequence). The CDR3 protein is CSARSGRGGENIQYF. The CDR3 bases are TGCAGTGCTAGATCCGGAAGGGGGGGCGAAAACATTCAGTACTTC.

The CDR3 DNA is TGTGCCATCAGTGAAAGGTTAGCGGAACTCTACGAGCAGTACTTC. It specifies CAISERLAELYEQYF. V usage is TRBV10-3 and J usage is TRBJ2-7; TRBD2 is a possible D gene (6 bases). V shed 3 bases and J shed 3 bases, with 15 bases lying between them. This CDR3 is built from 15 residues. The germline gives CDR1 ENHRY, CDR2 SYGVKD.

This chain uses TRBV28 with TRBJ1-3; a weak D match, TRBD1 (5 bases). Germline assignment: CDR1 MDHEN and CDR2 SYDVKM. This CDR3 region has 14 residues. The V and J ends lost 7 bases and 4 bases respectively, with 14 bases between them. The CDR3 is CASISAGFGNTIYF. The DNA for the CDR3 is TGTGCCAGCATCTCCGCAGGGTTCGGAAACACCATATATTTT.

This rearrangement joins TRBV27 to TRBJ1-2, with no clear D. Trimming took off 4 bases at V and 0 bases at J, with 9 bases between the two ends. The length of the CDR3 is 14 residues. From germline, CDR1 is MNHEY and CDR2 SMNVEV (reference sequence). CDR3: CASSSRGPNYGYTF. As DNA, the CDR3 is TGTGCCAGCAGTTCCCGTGGCCCTAACTATGGCTACACCTTC.

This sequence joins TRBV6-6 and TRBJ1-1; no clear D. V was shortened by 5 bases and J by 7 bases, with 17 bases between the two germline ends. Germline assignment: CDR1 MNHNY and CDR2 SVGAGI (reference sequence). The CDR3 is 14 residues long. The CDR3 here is CASSQDSRLYEAFF. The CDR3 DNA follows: TGTGCCAGCAGTCAAGATTCCAGGCTTTATGAAGCTTTCTTT.

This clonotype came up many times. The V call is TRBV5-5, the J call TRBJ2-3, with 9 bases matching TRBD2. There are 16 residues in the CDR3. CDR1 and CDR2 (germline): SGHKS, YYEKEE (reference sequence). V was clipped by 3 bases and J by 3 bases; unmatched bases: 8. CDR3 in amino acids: CASSSWTSAVTDTQYF. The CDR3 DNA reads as TGTGCCAGCAGCTCCTGGACTAGCGCTGTAACAGATACGCAGTATTTT.

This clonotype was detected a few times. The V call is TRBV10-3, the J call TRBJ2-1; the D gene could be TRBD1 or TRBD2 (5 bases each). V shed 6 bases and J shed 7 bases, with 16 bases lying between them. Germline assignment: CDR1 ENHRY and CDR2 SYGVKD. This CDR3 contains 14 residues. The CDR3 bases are TGTGCCATCAGCGGGGCAAATTCGGGGAATGAGCAGTTCTTC. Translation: CAISGANSGNEQFF.

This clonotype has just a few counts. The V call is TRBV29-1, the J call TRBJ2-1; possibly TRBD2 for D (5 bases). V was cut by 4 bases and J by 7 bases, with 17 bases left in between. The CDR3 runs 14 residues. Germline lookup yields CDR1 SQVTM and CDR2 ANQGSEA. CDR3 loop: CSVAVKPPGNEQFF. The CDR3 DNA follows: TGCAGCGTTGCAGTCAAACCCCCGGGGAATGAGCAGTTCTTC.

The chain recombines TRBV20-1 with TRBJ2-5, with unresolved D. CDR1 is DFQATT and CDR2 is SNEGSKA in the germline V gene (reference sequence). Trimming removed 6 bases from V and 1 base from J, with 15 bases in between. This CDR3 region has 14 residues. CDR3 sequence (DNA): TGCAGTGCGCTCCGGTGGGCAGGCCAAGAGACCCAGTACTTC. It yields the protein CSALRWAGQETQYF.

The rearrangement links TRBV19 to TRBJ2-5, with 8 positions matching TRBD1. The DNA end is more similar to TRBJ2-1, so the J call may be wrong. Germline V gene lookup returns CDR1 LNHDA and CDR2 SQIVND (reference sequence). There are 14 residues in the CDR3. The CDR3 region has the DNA TGTGCCAGTAGTGGGGACAGGTATTACAATGAGCAGTTCTTC. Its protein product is CASSGDRYYNEQFF.

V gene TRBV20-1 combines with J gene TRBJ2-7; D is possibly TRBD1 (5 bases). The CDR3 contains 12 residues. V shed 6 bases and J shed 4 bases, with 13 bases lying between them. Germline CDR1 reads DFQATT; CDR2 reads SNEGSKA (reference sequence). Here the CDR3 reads CSATKGDYEQYF. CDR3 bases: TGCAGTGCAACAAAAGGGGATTACGAGCAGTACTTC.

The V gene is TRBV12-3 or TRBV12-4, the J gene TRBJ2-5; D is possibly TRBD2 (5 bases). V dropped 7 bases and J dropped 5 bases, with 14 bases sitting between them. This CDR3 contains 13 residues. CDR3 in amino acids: CASTTPGSETQYF. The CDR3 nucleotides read TGTGCCAGCACCACCCCGGGAAGCGAGACCCAGTACTTC.

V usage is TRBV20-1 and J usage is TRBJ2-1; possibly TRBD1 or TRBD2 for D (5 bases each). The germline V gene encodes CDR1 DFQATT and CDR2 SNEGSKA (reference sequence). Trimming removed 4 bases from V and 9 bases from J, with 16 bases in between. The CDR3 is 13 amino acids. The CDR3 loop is CSAMGDRMSEQFF. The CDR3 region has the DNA TGCAGTGCTATGGGGGATCGGATGTCTGAGCAGTTCTTC.

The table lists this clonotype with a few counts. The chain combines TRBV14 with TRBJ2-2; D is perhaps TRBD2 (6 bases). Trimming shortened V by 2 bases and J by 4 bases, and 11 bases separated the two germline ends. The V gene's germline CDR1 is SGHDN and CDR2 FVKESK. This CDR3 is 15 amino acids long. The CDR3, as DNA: TGTGCCAGCAGCCAATATAGCGGATCCACCGGGGAGCTGTTTTTT. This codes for CASSQYSGSTGELFF.

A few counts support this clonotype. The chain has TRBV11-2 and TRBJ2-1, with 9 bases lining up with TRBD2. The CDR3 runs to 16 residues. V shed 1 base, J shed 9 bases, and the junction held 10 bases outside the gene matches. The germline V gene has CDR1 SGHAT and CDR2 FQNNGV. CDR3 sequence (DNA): TGTGCCAGCAGCTTAGGGGCGGGAGGGCCGATTGGTGAGCAGTTCTTC. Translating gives CASSLGAGGPIGEQFF.

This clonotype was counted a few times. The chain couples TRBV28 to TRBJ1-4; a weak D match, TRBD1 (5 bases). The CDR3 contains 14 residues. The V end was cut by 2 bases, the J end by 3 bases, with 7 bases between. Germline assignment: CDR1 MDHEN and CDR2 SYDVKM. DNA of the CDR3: TGTGCCAGCAGTTTAGACAGACCTAATGAAAAACTGTTTTTT. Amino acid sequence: CASSLDRPNEKLFF.

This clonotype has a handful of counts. CDR3: CASSPFAGVTDTQYF. The CDR3 bases are TGTGCCAGCAGCCCCTTTGCAGGGGTCACAGATACGCAGTATTTT. The gene calls are TRBV9 and TRBJ2-3, with a possible D match to TRBD1 (6 bases). V was cut by 4 bases and J by 2 bases, with 14 bases left in between. In germline, CDR1 is SGDLS, CDR2 YYNGEE. The CDR3 is made up of 15 amino acids.

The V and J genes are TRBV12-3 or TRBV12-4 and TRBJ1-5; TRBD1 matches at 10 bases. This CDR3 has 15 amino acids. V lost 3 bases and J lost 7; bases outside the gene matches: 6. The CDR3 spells CASSFLGTGEQPQHF. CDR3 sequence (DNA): TGTGCCAGCAGTTTCCTCGGGACAGGGGAACAGCCCCAGCATTTT.

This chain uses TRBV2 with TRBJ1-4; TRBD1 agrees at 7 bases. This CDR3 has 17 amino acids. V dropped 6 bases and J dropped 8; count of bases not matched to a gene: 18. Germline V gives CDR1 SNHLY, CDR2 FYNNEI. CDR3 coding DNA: TGTGCCAGCAGCTCGCACCTTTTGACAGGGAGGAACGAAAAACTGTTTTTT. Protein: CASSSHLLTGRNEKLFF.

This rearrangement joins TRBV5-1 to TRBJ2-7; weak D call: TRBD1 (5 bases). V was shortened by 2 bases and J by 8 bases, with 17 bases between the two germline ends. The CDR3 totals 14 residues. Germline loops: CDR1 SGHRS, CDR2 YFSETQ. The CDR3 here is CASSFGATSYKQYF. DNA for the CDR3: TGCGCCAGCAGCTTTGGGGCTACCTCTTATAAGCAGTACTTC.

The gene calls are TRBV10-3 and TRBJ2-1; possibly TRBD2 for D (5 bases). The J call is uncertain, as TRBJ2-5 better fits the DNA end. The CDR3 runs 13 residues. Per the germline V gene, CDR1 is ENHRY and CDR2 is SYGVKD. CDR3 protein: CAISESSDSNQYF. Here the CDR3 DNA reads TGTGCCATCAGTGAGTCGTCGGACTCCAACCAGTACTTC.

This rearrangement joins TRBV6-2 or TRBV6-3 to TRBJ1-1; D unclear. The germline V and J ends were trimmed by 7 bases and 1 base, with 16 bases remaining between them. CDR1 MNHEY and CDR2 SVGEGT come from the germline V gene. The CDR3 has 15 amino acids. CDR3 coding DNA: TGTGCCAGCAATGGTCCCACTATCCCGAACACTGAAGCTTTCTTT. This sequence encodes CASNGPTIPNTEAFF.

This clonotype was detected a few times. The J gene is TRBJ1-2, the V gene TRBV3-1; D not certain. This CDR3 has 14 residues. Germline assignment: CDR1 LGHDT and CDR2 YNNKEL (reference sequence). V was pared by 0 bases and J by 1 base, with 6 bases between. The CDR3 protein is CASSQEHSNYGYTF. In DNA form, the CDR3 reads TGTGCCAGCAGCCAAGAGCACAGTAACTATGGCTACACCTTC.

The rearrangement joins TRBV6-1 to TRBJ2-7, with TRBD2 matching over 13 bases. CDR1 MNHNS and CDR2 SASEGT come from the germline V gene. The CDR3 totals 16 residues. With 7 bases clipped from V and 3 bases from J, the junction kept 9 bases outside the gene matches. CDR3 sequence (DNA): TGTGCCAGCACCATCTCTCGGACTAGCGGGGGCTACGAGCAGTACTTC. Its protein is CASTISRTSGGYEQYF.

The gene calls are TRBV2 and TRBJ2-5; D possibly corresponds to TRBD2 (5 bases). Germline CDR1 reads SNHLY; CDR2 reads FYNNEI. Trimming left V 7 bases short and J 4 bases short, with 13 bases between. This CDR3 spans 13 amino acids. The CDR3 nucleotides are TGTGCCAGCAACTTACTAGAGGGAGAGACCCAGTACTTC. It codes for CASNLLEGETQYF.

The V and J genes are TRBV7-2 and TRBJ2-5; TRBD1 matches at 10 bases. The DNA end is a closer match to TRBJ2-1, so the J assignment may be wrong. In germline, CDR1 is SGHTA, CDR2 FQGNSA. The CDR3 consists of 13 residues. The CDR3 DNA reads TGTGCCGTCCGGGACAGGGGTTATAATGAGCAGTTCTTC. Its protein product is CAVRDRGYNEQFF.